This T cell receptor (beta chain) emerged from a study of PD-L1 blockade in urothelial cancer. This CDR3 spans 16 amino acids. Germline assignment: CDR1 MNHEY and CDR2 SVGAGI. The V gene end was trimmed by 4 bases and the J gene end by 2 bases; junction bases not matched to a gene: 6. Sequenced by immunoSEQ multiplex PCR; TCRdb stores in-frame clones only, minus some. The sample has 40,000 to 60,000 clones, around 80% seen once; the top ten hold around 10%. Time point in this sample: peripheral blood 6 weeks after treatment start. The chain links TRBV6-5 to TRBJ1-3, with 9 bases aligning to TRBD1. Sequenced material: PBMCs, taken around atezolizumab (anti-PD-L1) treatment. The source is a man between 65 and 85 years old with urothelial cancer. The CDR3 loop is CASSSGTGNTGNTIYF. For the CDR3, the DNA is TGTGCCAGCAGTTCCGGGACAGGGAATACTGGAAACACCATATATTTT.